The clone carrying this TCR beta chain was seen a few times. The same CDR3 arises from other DNA sequences in this sample as well. The assay was immunoSEQ multiplex PCR, and TCRdb's table has in-frame clones only and misses some. This sample carries about 100,000 clones, 80% to 85% of them seen once, and the ten largest clones take 0.85% to 1%. This entry comes from a study of T cell clones after liver transplantation. The CDR3 contains 13 residues. In germline, CDR1 is MNHEY, CDR2 SVGAGI. Trimming stripped 2 bases from V and 2 bases from J, with 6 bases between. The input for sequencing was CD4+ T cells from blood, taken before liver transplant. The clonotype originates from a human donor who received a liver transplant. This chain links TRBV6-5 with TRBJ1-1; D gene ambiguous. The CDR3 protein is CASSYSRNTEAFF. For the CDR3, the DNA is TGTGCCAGCAGTTACAGTAGAAACACTGAAGCTTTCTTT.